What follows describes a single TCR beta chain. Its antigen is still unknown. This entry comes from a study of T cell responses to AZD1222 COVID-19 vaccine. The study, taken as a whole, reports: The span of vaccine-associated CD4 TCRs extended across spike, with dominance at 160-218 and 743-854. There were repertoire samples only from the period after the peak T cell response. Seropositive status at baseline applied to only a handful of AZD1222 recipients. Females outnumbered males among donors, who were mostly white British; clonal diversity was possibly underestimated.

The CDR3 is 15 amino acids. V dropped 7 bases and J dropped 2 bases, with 15 bases sitting between them. The germline gives CDR1 MNHNY, CDR2 SVGAGI (reference sequence). Assay: immunoSEQ multiplex PCR; the TCRdb copy retains only in-frame clones and omits some. The sample has about 140,000 clones, and its top ten clones hold about 2.2%. The TCR was taken from an adult in good health. Sequencing was done on a sample of peripheral blood. The chain uses TRBV6-6 and TRBJ1-3, with D possibly being TRBD1 (5 bases). This CDR3 reads CASNQGGTPGNTIYF. CDR3 nucleotide sequence: TGTGCCAGCAACCAGGGCGGGACTCCTGGAAACACCATATATTTT.